These T cell receptor beta chains were read from a single sample in a study of blood T cell repertoires in COVID-19. The assay was immunoSEQ multiplex PCR, and TCRdb's table has in-frame clones only and misses some. Of approximately 94,000 clones detected, almost 80% appear once; the ten largest clones hold 9.5% to 13%. Sequencing was done on a sample of peripheral blood. The receptors derive from a woman in her seventies with acute or convalescent COVID-19. CDR3s include the opening cysteine and the closing phenylalanine or tryptophan. D genes are given only for firm matches. Not all rows give a size; the values are once, few, many and, for expanded clones, a class.

j_gene	d_gene	v_gene	abundance	CDR3aa	CDR3nt
TRBJ1-5	TRBD1	TRBV7-2	NA	CASSIGTGDNQPQHF	TGTGCCAGCAGCATCGGGACAGGTGACAATCAGCCCCAGCATTTT
TRBJ1-2	NA	TRBV5-8	NA	CASSKDSFYGYTF	TGTGCCAGCAGCAAGGACAGTTTCTATGGCTACACCTTC
TRBJ2-3	TRBD2	TRBV7-9	once	CASSLLGGGTDTQYF	TGTGCCAGCAGCCTTCTGGGGGGGGGAACAGATACGCAGTATTTT
TRBJ2-2	NA	TRBV5-1	few	CASSLGFGATGELFF	TGCGCCAGCAGCTTGGGATTCGGAGCCACCGGGGAGCTGTTTTTT
TRBJ1-1	NA	TRBV7-9	NA	CASSLFSGDTEAFF	TGTGCCAGCAGCTTATTTTCAGGGGACACTGAAGCTTTCTTT
TRBJ2-1	TRBD2	TRBV11-2	NA	CASSLDQRLAGGIYNEQFF	TGTGCCAGCAGCTTAGACCAGAGACTAGCGGGAGGCATCTACAATGAGCAGTTCTTC
TRBJ2-3	NA	TRBV28	NA	CASSFHPGTDTQYF	TGTGCCAGCAGTTTTCACCCGGGTACAGATACGCAGTATTTT
TRBJ1-1	NA	TRBV19	once	CASSRDFMNTEAFF	TGTGCCAGTAGCCGGGACTTCATGAACACTGAAGCTTTCTTT
TRBJ2-7	TRBD2	TRBV7-9	NA	CASGTSGGYEQYF	TGTGCCTCGGGGACTAGCGGAGGCTACGAGCAGTACTTC
TRBJ2-7	NA	TRBV5-1	NA	CASSPRAEHYEQYF	TGCGCCAGCAGCCCGAGGGCCGAACACTACGAGCAGTACTTC
TRBJ1-2	TRBD1	TRBV24-1	NA	CATSVRMGQGTRYTF	TGTGCCACCAGTGTACGGATGGGACAGGGTACGCGCTACACCTTC
TRBJ1-4	NA	TRBV9	NA	CASSVMGATNEKLFF	TGTGCCAGCAGCGTAATGGGAGCAACTAATGAAAAACTGTTTTTT
TRBJ1-6	TRBD1	TRBV7-8	NA	CASSLRDRGIGNSPLHF	TGTGCCAGCAGCTTAAGGGACAGGGGTATCGGGAATTCACCCCTCCACTTT
TRBJ1-3	NA	TRBV3-1/TRBV3-2	NA	CASSPSTGGNTIYF	TGTGCCAGCAGCCCTTCGACAGGAGGAAACACCATATATTTT
TRBJ2-3	NA	TRBV7-2	NA	CASSLGPSRSDTQYF	TGTGCCAGCAGCTTAGGCCCCTCCAGGTCAGATACGCAGTATTTT
TRBJ2-7	NA	TRBV2	NA	CASGLGPLAEGQYF	TGTGCCAGCGGTCTGGGGCCCCTCGCGGAGGGGCAGTACTTC
TRBJ1-3	NA	TRBV18	once	CASTMGDTSGNTIYF	TGTGCCAGCACGATGGGGGACACCTCTGGAAACACCATATATTTT
TRBJ1-1	TRBD1	TRBV7-3	NA	CASSLWDSENTEAFF	TGTGCCAGCAGCTTATGGGACAGTGAAAACACTGAAGCTTTCTTT
TRBJ1-5	TRBD1	TRBV5-5	few	CASSWGQGSNQPQHF	TGTGCCAGCAGCTGGGGACAGGGGAGCAATCAGCCCCAGCATTTT
TRBJ1-1	NA	TRBV5-1	NA	CASSPREGGNTEAFF	TGCGCCAGCAGCCCAAGGGAGGGGGGGAACACTGAAGCTTTCTTT
TRBJ2-2	NA	TRBV27	NA	CASSFQNTGELFF	TGTGCCAGCAGTTTTCAGAACACCGGGGAGCTGTTTTTT
TRBJ1-3	NA	TRBV2	NA	CASRLDSRSGNTIYF	TGTGCCAGCCGATTAGACAGCCGCTCTGGAAACACCATATATTTT
TRBJ2-1	TRBD2	TRBV19	NA	CASRTSGGTYEQFF	TGTGCCAGTAGGACTAGCGGGGGCACATATGAGCAGTTCTTC
TRBJ1-5	NA	TRBV7-2	NA	CASSFFPDQPQHF	TGTGCCAGCAGCTTTTTTCCTGATCAGCCCCAGCATTTT
TRBJ2-5	TRBD1	TRBV12-3/TRBV12-4	NA	CASSRTGEETQYF	TGTGCCAGCAGTCGGACAGGGGAGGAGACCCAGTACTTC
TRBJ1-5	NA	TRBV6-2/TRBV6-3	NA	CASSQAPNRQHF	TGTGCCAGCAGTCAGGCCCCGAATAGACAGCATTTT
TRBJ2-2	TRBD2	TRBV7-8	NA	CASSLLSPGLAGGTGELFF	TGTGCCAGCAGCTTACTCTCCCCGGGACTAGCGGGGGGTACCGGGGAGCTGTTTTTT
TRBJ2-2	NA	TRBV10-3	few	CAISDSANTGELFF	TGTGCCATCAGTGACTCCGCGAACACCGGGGAGCTGTTTTTT
TRBJ2-3	TRBD1	TRBV7-9	few	CASSLYRGTDTQYF	TGTGCCAGCAGCTTATACAGGGGGACAGATACGCAGTATTTT
TRBJ1-1	TRBD1	TRBV7-2	NA	CASSLAGTGVTEAFF	TGTGCCAGCAGCTTAGCGGGGACAGGGGTAACTGAAGCTTTCTTT
TRBJ1-4	TRBD1	TRBV5-1	NA	CASSHGTVNEKLFF	TGCGCCAGCAGTCATGGGACAGTAAATGAAAAACTGTTTTTT
TRBJ1-1	TRBD1	TRBV18	NA	CASSPLGGPMNTEAFF	TGTGCCAGCTCACCTCTAGGGGGCCCGATGAACACTGAAGCTTTCTTT
TRBJ1-2	TRBD1	TRBV6-5	few	CASSYLGTGLGYTF	TGTGCCAGCAGTTATCTTGGGACAGGGCTTGGCTACACCTTC
TRBJ2-5	NA	TRBV28	NA	CASSSSGFQETQYF	TGTGCCAGCAGTTCCTCGGGGTTCCAAGAGACCCAGTACTTC
TRBJ1-1	NA	TRBV6-5	NA	CASSSSTGDNTEAFF	NA
TRBJ2-5	NA	TRBV6-2/TRBV6-3	NA	CASSYSIVVETQYF	TGTGCCAGCAGTTACTCGATCGTAGTCGAGACCCAGTACTTC
TRBJ2-1	TRBD1	TRBV5-1	NA	CASSLGQGARGEQFF	TGCGCCAGCAGCTTGGGACAGGGGGCGCGGGGTGAGCAGTTCTTC
TRBJ1-2	NA	TRBV20-1	NA	CSASVRGSYGYTF	TGCAGTGCTAGTGTTCGGGGGTCCTATGGCTACACCTTC
TRBJ1-1	NA	TRBV4-1	NA	CASSQGVDRLNTEAFF	TGCGCCAGCAGCCAAGGTGTGGACAGATTGAACACTGAAGCTTTCTTT
TRBJ1-6	NA	TRBV2	NA	CASRRSDSPLHF	TGTGCCAGCAGGCGGTCCGATTCACCCCTCCACTTT
TRBJ2-5	NA	TRBV6-5	once	CASSYGGLETQYF	TGTGCCAGCAGTTACGGGGGCTTAGAGACCCAGTACTTC
TRBJ2-3	TRBD2	TRBV18	NA	CASSPQMLTSGSSTDTQYF	TGTGCCAGCTCACCACAGATGCTTACTAGCGGGAGTAGCACAGATACGCAGTATTTT